This is a list of T cell receptor beta chains from one sample in a study of blood T cells in healthy people across ages. A single record per CDR3 protein comes from TCRdb applying MiXCR to the 5' RACE reads. The sample has about 770,000 distinct CDR3 sequences; about 42% are singletons. Sequencing was done on a sample of blood. The source is a man in his 60s in good health. The CDR3 runs from the conserved cysteine through the conserved F or W. The D gene is left open where the match is weak. Some rows mark clone size as missing; the rest say once, few, many or name a class of expanded clone.

.,TRBJ2-7,TRBV27,few,TGTGCCAGCAGTTTATATGGGGGTAAGGACGAGCAGTACTTC,CASSLYGGKDEQYF
.,TRBJ2-2,TRBV7-3,.,TGTGCCAGCGGGATGGGTGGGGAGCTGTTTTTT,CASGMGGELFF
TRBD1,TRBJ1-5,TRBV27,many,TGTGCCAGCAGTCCGGGACAGGGCAATCAGCCCCAGCATTTT,CASSPGQGNQPQHF
.,TRBJ2-7,TRBV6-5,.,TGTGCCAGCAGTTACTCGGGCGCACAGGCCTACGAGCAGTACTTC,CASSYSGAQAYEQYF
.,TRBJ2-7,TRBV21-1,few,TGTGCCAGCACTCGCTTCCCTATCCAACCCTACGAGCAGTACTTC,CASTRFPIQPYEQYF
.,TRBJ1-1,TRBV9,.,TGTGCCAGCAGCCCTCATGGGCAGGGGAGTTCTGAAGCTTTCTTT,CASSPHGQGSSEAFF
.,TRBJ2-5,TRBV2,.,TGTGCCAGCAGGGATGACAGGACGGAGACCCAGTACTTC,CASRDDRTETQYF
TRBD1,TRBJ1-4,TRBV20-1,.,TGCAGTGCCAGGACAGGGTGGGATGAAAAACTGTTTTTT,CSARTGWDEKLFF
.,TRBJ2-7,TRBV4-1,once,TGCGCCAGCAGCCAAGAGCTGAGATTGGTGGGCTGGGACAATGAGCGGTACTTC,CASSQELRLVGWDNERYF
.,TRBJ2-7,TRBV4-1,.,TGCGCCAGCAGCCAAGATGGGGTTTTCTACGAGCAGTACTTC,CASSQDGVFYEQYF
TRBD2,TRBJ2-1,TRBV6-5,.,TGTGCCAGCAGTTACCTCTCCTCTGGGGCTAGCGGGGCGTACAATGAGCGGTTCTTC,CASSYLSSGASGAYNERFF
.,TRBJ1-1,TRBV15,.,TGTGCCACCAGCGTAGCTCCGAACACTGAAGCTTTCTTT,CATSVAPNTEAFF
.,TRBJ2-3,TRBV2,once,TGTGCCAACAGTGATTCGGGTCTCAAAGCAGATACGCAGTATTTT,CANSDSGLKADTQYF
.,TRBJ2-4,TRBV7-2,.,TGTGCCAGCAGCTTAGCGCGGGTACGGGAGTTAAACATTCAGTACTTC,CASSLARVRELNIQYF
TRBD1,TRBJ2-1,TRBV12-3/TRBV12-4,.,TGTGCCAGCAGCTACGACAGGGTAACCTACAATGAGCAGTTCTTC,CASSYDRVTYNEQFF
TRBD1,TRBJ1-4,TRBV20-1,.,TGCAGTGCTAGAAATGGACAGGGAGGTAATGAAAAACTGTTTTTT,CSARNGQGGNEKLFF
.,TRBJ2-5,TRBV2,.,TGTGCCAGCAGAGGTGGCGGGGCCCCCCCGTGGACCCAGTACTTC,CASRGGGAPPWTQYF
TRBD2,TRBJ2-5,TRBV20-1,.,TGCAGTGCTAGAGATCTAGCGGGGCCGCACTACAATGAGCAGTACTTC,CSARDLAGPHYNEQYF
TRBD1,TRBJ2-3,TRBV29-1,.,TGCAGCGTTGATGGGCCACTTGACAGGGGGCGAAATACGCAGTATTTT,CSVDGPLDRGRNTQYF
TRBD2,TRBJ2-3,TRBV20-1,.,TGCAGTGCTAGGGCCGGGACTAGCGAGGGAGATACGCAGTATTTT,CSARAGTSEGDTQYF